A single sample gave rise to the 17 T cell receptor beta chains below, sequenced in a study of blood T cell repertoires in COVID-19. Using immunoSEQ multiplex PCR, the repertoire was profiled, and TCRdb retains in-frame clones only, with some absent. The repertoire consists of approximately 53,000 clones, with roughly 82% occurring once and the leading ten covering roughly 3%. Sequencing was carried out using peripheral blood. Receptors were obtained from a woman aged 55-69 years with acute or convalescent COVID-19.

The chain links TRBV6-5 to TRBJ1-1; TRBD1 might be the D (6 bases). Germline values: CDR1 MNHEY, CDR2 SVGAGI. The CDR3 length is 16 residues. V was cut by 6 bases and J by 1 base, with 18 bases left in between. The CDR3 coding sequence is TGTGCCAGCAGGTACAGGGTCCGGGGTGGGAACACTGAAGCTTTCTTT. Protein: CASRYRVRGGNTEAFF.

The chain uses TRBV27 and TRBJ2-7; TRBD2 agrees at 12 bases. Trimming at V came to 5 bases and at J to 4 bases, leaving 9 bases not matched to a gene. The CDR3 sequence is 16 residues long. Germline V gives CDR1 MNHEY, CDR2 SMNVEV (reference sequence). The CDR3 nucleotides are TGTGCCAGCAGTGGATTAGGACTAGCGGGGAATTACGAGCAGTACTTC. Translated: CASSGLGLAGNYEQYF.

The rearrangement links TRBV11-2 to TRBJ2-7; 11 nucleotides align to TRBD2. Germline CDR1 SGHAT, CDR2 FQNNGV. The CDR3 has 14 amino acids. J was trimmed by 2 bases and V by 5 bases; bases with no gene match: 2. The CDR3 DNA reads as TGTGCCAGCAGCCCGACTAGCGGGGCCTACGAGCAGTACTTC. Protein product: CASSPTSGAYEQYF.

The rearrangement links TRBV12-3 or TRBV12-4 to TRBJ1-4; D is uncertain. V was clipped by 6 bases and J by 12 bases, with 14 bases between them. The CDR3 length is 12 residues. The CDR3 here is CASSPADRELFF. CDR3 nucleotides: TGTGCCAGCAGCCCCGCCGATCGGGAACTGTTTTTT.

The DNA for the CDR3 is TGTGCCAGCAGCGTAAGGGAGGGGGGTACTGAAGCTTTCTTT. Its translation: CASSVREGGTEAFF. This chain connects TRBV9 to TRBJ1-1, with D tentatively TRBD1 (6 bases). This CDR3 has 14 amino acids. Per germline, CDR1 SGDLS and CDR2 YYNGEE. Trimming left V 1 base short and J 5 bases short, with 12 bases between.

The J gene is TRBJ2-1, the V gene TRBV5-1; TRBD2 agrees at 9 bases. Trimming took 4 bases from V and 8 from J; bases not matched to a gene: 13. The CDR3 contains 16 residues. Germline assignment: CDR1 SGHRS and CDR2 YFSETQ. This chain's CDR3 is CASSPRAAGGSDEQFF. As DNA, the CDR3 is TGCGCCAGCAGCCCACGGGCTGCGGGGGGGTCTGATGAGCAGTTCTTC.

This rearrangement joins TRBV19 to TRBJ1-1; TRBD1 matches at 7 bases. Germline CDR1 reads LNHDA; CDR2 reads SQIVND (reference sequence). The CDR3 sequence is 17 residues long. V dropped 5 bases and J dropped 10; count of bases not matched to a gene: 22. CDR3 amino acids: CASSEYRDRDSLRGAFF. The CDR3 region has the DNA TGTGCCAGTAGTGAATATAGGGACCGGGACAGTCTCCGGGGAGCTTTCTTT.

The chain has TRBV2 and TRBJ2-6; D unresolved. Germline-derived CDR1 and CDR2 are SNHLY and FYNNEI. Trimming took off 7 bases at V and 0 bases at J, with 7 bases between the two ends. CDR3 length equals 14 residues. The chain's CDR3 is CASKRSSGANVLTF. The CDR3 region has the DNA TGTGCCAGCAAAAGGAGCTCTGGGGCCAACGTCCTGACTTTC.

The chain is built from TRBV20-1 and TRBJ2-7; TRBD1 agrees at 8 bases. There are 13 residues in the CDR3. Trimming at V came to 3 bases and at J to 6 bases, leaving 7 bases not matched to a gene. In germline, CDR1 is DFQATT, CDR2 SNEGSKA (reference sequence). The CDR3 coding sequence is TGCAGTGCTAGTTTCCAGGGGGCGGGCGAGCAGTACTTC. It translates to CSASFQGAGEQYF.

This chain links TRBV5-8 with TRBJ1-2; D is perhaps TRBD1 (5 bases). The V gene lost 4 bases and the J gene lost 0 bases, with 22 bases spanning the gap. This CDR3 is built from 18 residues. Germline loops: CDR1 SGHTS, CDR2 YDEGEE. The DNA for the CDR3 is TGTGCCAGCAGCCCGGGGACTGCTCTTGCGGTGTCTAACTATGGCTACACCTTC. Amino acids: CASSPGTALAVSNYGYTF. The full variable domain, completed using reference TRBV5-8 and TRBJ1-2, is EAGVTQSPTHLIKTRGQQATLRCSPISGHTSVYWYQQALGLGLQFLLWYDEGEERNRGNFPPRFSGRQFPNYSSELNVNALELEDSALYLCASSPGTALAVSNYGYTFGSGTRLTVV.

The V call is TRBV6-5, the J call TRBJ1-1, with TRBD1 matching over 7 bases. CDR1 is MNHEY, CDR2 SVGAGI, per germline. Trimming took 0 bases from V and 1 from J; bases not matched to a gene: 5. CDR3 size: 16 residues. The CDR3 nucleotides are TGTGCCAGCAGTTACTCAAACAGGGGAGGGAACACTGAAGCTTTCTTT. Amino acid sequence: CASSYSNRGGNTEAFF.

The chain carries TRBV7-8 and TRBJ2-1; 14 nucleotides agree with TRBD2. Per the germline V gene, CDR1 is SGHVS and CDR2 is FQNEAQ. This CDR3 region has 16 residues. V dropped 2 bases and J dropped 9; count of bases not matched to a gene: 6. The CDR3 is CASSLNHGLAGGEQFF. CDR3 in DNA: TGTGCCAGCAGCTTAAACCACGGACTAGCGGGGGGTGAGCAGTTCTTC.

The gene calls are TRBV20-1 and TRBJ1-3; 11 nucleotides line up with TRBD1. Trimming removed 3 bases from V and 4 bases from J; junction bases left unmatched: 8. The germline V gene encodes CDR1 DFQATT and CDR2 SNEGSKA (reference sequence). The CDR3 covers 16 residues. In nucleotides, the CDR3 is TGCAGTGCTAGTCCCTGGGACAGGGGGAACGGAAACACCATATATTTT. Residues: CSASPWDRGNGNTIYF.

In this sample, this clone turned up a few times. The chain is built from TRBV30 and TRBJ1-6, with 7 bases matching TRBD1. CDR3 length: 14 residues. Germline trimming cut 3 bases from V and 11 bases from J; bases unmatched to any gene: 10. Germline V lookup: CDR1 GTSNPN, CDR2 SVGIG (reference sequence). The CDR3 is CAWRVRQGSAPLHF. CDR3 DNA sequence: TGTGCCTGGAGGGTGAGACAGGGAAGCGCACCCCTCCACTTT.

The rearrangement uses TRBV2 and TRBJ1-2; 7 positions match TRBD1. The CDR3 is made up of 16 amino acids. Trimming cost V 0 bases and J 4 bases; bases outside gene matches: 8. Germline assignment: CDR1 SNHLY and CDR2 FYNNEI. The CDR3 DNA reads as TGTGCCAGCAGTGAAGCAGGGGGCGCATCTATCTATGGCTACACCTTC. It specifies CASSEAGGASIYGYTF.

The V call is TRBV9, the J call TRBJ2-3, with 9 bases fitting TRBD2. The V and J ends lost 0 bases and 3 bases, in that order; junction bases with no gene match: 8. Germline loops: CDR1 SGDLS, CDR2 YYNGEE. The CDR3 has 17 amino acids. The CDR3 DNA reads as TGTGCCAGCAGCGTAGACCCCTCTAGCGGGGTGACAGATACGCAGTATTTT. Protein product: CASSVDPSSGVTDTQYF.

The J gene is TRBJ1-1, the V gene TRBV10-3, with D perhaps matching TRBD1 (5 bases). With 6 bases removed from V and 5 bases from J, the gap between germline ends came to 13 bases. The CDR3 sequence is 13 residues long. Germline V gene lookup returns CDR1 ENHRY and CDR2 SYGVKD. Written as DNA, the CDR3 is TGTGCCATCAGAGTCCAGGGCGGTACTGAAGCTTTCTTT. Its protein is CAIRVQGGTEAFF.